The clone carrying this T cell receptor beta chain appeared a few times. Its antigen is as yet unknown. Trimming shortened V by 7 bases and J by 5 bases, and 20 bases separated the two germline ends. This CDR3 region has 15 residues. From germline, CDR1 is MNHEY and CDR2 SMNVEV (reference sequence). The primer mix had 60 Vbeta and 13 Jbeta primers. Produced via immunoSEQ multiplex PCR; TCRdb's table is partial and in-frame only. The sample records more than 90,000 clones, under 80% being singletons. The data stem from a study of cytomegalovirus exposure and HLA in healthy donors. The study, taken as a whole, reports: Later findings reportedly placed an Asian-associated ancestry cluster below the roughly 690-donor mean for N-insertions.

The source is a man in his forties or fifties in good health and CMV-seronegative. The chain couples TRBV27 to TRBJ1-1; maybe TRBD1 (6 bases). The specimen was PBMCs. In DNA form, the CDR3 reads TGTGCCAGCATAGTCGTTCGGGGGGCTAGGACTGAAGCTTTCTTT. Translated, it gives CASIVVRGARTEAFF.